The entry below gives a single T cell receptor (beta chain) sequence along with its context. The sample belongs to a study of low-dose radiotherapy and immunotherapy resistance in tumors. About the research overall: Patients of Cohort 1 had 0.5 Gy fractions every 2 weeks, which summed to 6.5 Gy. Alpha- and beta-chain coverage of first-strand cDNA came from TRAV- and TRBV-specific primers. Treatment of Cohort 2 consisted of 1 Gy per fraction every two weeks, amounting to 13 Gy over 26 weeks.

J lost 3 bases, V lost 1 base, and 8 bases had no gene match. This CDR3 has 19 residues. Time point noted: after trial treatment. Sample treatment: LDRT plus nivolumab, ipilimumab, low-dose cyclophosphamide and aspirin (RACIN trial). TCR amplification ran roughly 20 PCR cycles using constant-region and V-primer adapter primers. In vitro transcription served to amplify the isolated mRNA. TCRdb re-called the reads with MiXCR, one entry per CDR3 protein. The table has about 52,000 distinct CDR3 sequences, approximately 35% seen once; the top ten hold 8.2%. The chain carries TRBV23-1 and TRBJ2-3; 15 nucleotides match TRBD2. TRBV23-1 is an open reading frame whose function is uncertain. This material consisted of PBMCs, taken after low-dose radiotherapy plus immunotherapy. The TCR was taken from a male donor with rectosigmoid adenocarcinoma. CDR3 bases: TGCGCCAGCAGTCAATGTGGGACTAGCGGGAGGTTACTTACAGATACGCAGTATTTT. Amino acids: CASSQCGTSGRLLTDTQYF.